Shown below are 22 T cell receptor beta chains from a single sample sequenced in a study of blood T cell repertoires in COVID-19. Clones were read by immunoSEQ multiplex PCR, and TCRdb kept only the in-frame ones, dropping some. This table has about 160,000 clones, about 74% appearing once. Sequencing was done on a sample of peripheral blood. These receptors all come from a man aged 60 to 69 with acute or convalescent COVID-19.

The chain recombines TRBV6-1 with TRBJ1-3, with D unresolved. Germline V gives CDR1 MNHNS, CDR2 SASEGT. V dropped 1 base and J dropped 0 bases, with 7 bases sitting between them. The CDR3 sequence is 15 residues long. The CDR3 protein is CASSEGHLSGNTIYF. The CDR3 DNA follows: TGTGCCAGCAGTGAAGGACACCTCTCTGGAAACACCATATATTTT.

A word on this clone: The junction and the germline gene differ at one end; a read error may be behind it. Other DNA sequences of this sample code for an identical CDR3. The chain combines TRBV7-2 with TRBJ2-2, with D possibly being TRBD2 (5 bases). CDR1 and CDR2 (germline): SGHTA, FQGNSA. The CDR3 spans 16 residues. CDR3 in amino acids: CASSLTVARNTGELFF. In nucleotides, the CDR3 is TGTGCCAGCAGCTTAACGGTAGCGAGGAACACCGGGGAACTGTTTTTT.

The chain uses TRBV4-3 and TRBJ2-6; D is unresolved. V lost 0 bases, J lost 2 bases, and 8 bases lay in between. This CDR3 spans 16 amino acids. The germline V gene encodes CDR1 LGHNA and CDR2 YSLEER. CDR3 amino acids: CASSQDAGTGANVLTF. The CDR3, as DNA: TGCGCCAGCAGCCAAGACGCAGGAACTGGGGCCAACGTCCTGACTTTC.

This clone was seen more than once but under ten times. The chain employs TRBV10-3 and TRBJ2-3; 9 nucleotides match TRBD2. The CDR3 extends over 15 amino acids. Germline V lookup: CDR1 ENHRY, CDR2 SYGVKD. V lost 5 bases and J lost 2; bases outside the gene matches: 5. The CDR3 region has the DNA TGTGCCATCAGTCAGCGGGGGGCCAACACAGATACGCAGTATTTT. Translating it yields CAISQRGANTDTQYF.

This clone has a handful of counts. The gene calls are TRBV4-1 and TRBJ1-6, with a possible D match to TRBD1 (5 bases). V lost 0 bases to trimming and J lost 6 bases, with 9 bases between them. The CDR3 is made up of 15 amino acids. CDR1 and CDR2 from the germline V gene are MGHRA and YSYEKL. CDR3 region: CASSQEPGINSPLHF. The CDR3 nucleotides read TGCGCCAGCAGCCAAGAGCCAGGGATTAATTCACCCCTCCACTTT.

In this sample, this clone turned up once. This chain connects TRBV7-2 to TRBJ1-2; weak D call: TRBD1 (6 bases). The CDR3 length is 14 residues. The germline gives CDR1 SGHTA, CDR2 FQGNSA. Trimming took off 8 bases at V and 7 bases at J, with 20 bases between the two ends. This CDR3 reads CASGTGSTFSGYTF. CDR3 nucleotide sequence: TGTGCCAGCGGTACAGGGTCGACATTTAGTGGCTACACCTTC.

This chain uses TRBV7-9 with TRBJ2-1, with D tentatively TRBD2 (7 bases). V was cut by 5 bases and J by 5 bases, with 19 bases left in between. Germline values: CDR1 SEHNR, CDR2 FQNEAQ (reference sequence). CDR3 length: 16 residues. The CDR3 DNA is TGTGCCAGCAGCCCAAGAGGAGGCGGGGGCGACAATGAGCAGTTCTTC. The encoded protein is CASSPRGGGGDNEQFF.

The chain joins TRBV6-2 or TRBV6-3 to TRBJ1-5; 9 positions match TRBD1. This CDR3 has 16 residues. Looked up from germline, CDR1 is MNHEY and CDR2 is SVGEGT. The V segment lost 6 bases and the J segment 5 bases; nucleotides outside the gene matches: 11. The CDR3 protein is CASRYHRGRGDQPQHF. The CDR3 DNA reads TGTGCCAGCAGGTACCACAGGGGGCGAGGGGATCAGCCCCAGCATTTT.

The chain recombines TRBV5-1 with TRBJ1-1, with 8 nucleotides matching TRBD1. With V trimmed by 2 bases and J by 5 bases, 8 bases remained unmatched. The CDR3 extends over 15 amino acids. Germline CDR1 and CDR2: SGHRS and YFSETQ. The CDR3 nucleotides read TGCGCCAGCAGCTTAACAGGGGGGTGGGAGACTGAAGCTTTCTTT. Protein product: CASSLTGGWETEAFF. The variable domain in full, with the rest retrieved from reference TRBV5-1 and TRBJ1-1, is KAGVTQTPRYLIKTRGQQVTLSCSPISGHRSVSWYQQTPGQGLQFLFEYFSETQRNKGNFPGRFSGRQFSNSRSEMNVSTLELGDSALYLCASSLTGGWETEAFFGQGTRLTVV.

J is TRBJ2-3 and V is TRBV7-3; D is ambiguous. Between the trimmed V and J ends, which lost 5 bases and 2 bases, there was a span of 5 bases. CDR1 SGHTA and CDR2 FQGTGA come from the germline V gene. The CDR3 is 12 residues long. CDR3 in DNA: TGTGCCAGCAGCGAGGCCACAGATACGCAGTATTTT. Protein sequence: CASSEATDTQYF.

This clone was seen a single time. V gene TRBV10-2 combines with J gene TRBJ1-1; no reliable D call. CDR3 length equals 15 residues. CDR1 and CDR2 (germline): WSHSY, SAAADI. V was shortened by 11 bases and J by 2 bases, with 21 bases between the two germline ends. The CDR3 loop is CAGRSRPDLNTEAFF. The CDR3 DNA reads TGCGCCGGGAGATCACGTCCCGACCTTAACACTGAAGCTTTCTTT.

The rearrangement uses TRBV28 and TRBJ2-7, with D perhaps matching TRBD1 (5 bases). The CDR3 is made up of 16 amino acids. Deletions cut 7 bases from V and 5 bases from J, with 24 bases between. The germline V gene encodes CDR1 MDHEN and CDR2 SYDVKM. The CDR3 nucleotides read TGTGCCAGCAATTACCCCGCAGGGTCCCTTTCCCACGAGCAGTACTTC. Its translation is CASNYPAGSLSHEQYF.

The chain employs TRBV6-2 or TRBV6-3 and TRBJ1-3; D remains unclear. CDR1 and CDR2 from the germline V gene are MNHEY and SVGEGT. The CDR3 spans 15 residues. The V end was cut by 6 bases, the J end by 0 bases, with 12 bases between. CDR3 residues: CASSLDWSSGNTIYF. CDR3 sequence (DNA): TGTGCCAGCAGCCTCGACTGGAGCTCTGGAAACACCATATATTTT.

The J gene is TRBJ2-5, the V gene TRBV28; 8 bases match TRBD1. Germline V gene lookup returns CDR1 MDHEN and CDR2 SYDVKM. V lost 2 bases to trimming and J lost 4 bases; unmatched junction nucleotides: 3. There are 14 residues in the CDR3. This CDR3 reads CASSLGTGGETQYF. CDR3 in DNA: TGTGCCAGCAGTTTAGGCACAGGGGGAGAGACCCAGTACTTC.

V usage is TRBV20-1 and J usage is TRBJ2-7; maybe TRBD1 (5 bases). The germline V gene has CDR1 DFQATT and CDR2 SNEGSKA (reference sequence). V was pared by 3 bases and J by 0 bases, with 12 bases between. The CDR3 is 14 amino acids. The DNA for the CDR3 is TGCAGTGCTAGTGGAAGGACAAGCTCCTACGAGCAGTACTTC. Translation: CSASGRTSSYEQYF.

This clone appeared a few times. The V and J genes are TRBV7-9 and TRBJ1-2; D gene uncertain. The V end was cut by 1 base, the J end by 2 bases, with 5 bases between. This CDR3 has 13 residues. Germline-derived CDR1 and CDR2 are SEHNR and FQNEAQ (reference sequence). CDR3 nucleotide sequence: TGTGCCAGCAGCTTAGAAGCAAACTATGGCTACACCTTC. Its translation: CASSLEANYGYTF.

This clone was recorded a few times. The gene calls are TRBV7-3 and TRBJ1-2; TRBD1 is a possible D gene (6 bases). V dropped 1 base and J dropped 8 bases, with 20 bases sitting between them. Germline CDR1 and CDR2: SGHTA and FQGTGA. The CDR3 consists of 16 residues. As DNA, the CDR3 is TGTGCCAGCAGCTTAAGGGGGGGGCCCCGAGTGTGGGGCTACACCTTC. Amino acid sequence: CASSLRGGPRVWGYTF.

CDR3 DNA: TGTGCCAGTAGTATCGGGACAGGGGTATCACCCCTCCACTTT. This codes for CASSIGTGVSPLHF. The chain is built from TRBV19 and TRBJ1-6; TRBD1 aligns across 10 bases. Germline CDR1 is LNHDA and CDR2 is SQIVND (reference sequence). V gave up 3 bases and J gave up 10 bases; unmatched junction bases: 3. The CDR3 is 14 residues long.

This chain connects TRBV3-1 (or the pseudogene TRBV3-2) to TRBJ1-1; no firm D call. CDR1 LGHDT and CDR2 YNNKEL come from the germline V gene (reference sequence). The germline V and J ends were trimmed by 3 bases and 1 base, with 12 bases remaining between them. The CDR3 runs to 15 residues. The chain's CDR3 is CASSQYYGENTEAFF. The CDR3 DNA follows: TGTGCCAGCAGCCAGTATTATGGAGAGAACACTGAAGCTTTCTTT.

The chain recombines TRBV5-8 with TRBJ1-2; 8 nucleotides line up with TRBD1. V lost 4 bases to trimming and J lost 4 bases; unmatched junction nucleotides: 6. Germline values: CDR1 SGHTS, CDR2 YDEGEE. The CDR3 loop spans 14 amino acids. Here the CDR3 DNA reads TGTGCCAGCAGCCACGGACAGGGAGGCTATGGCTACACCTTC. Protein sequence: CASSHGQGGYGYTF.

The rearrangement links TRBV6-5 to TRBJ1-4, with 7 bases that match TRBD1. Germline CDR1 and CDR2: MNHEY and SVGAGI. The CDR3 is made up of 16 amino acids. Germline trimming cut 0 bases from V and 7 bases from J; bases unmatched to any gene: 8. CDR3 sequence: CASSYSRGGSGEKLFF. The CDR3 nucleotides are TGTGCCAGCAGTTACTCGCGAGGGGGCTCGGGTGAAAAACTGTTTTTT.

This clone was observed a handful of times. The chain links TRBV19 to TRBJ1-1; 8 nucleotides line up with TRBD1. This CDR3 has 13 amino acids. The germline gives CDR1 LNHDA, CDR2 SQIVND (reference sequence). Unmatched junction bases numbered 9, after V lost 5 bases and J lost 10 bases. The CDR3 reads CASSEQGGSGAFF. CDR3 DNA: TGTGCCAGTAGTGAACAGGGGGGGAGTGGAGCTTTCTTT.